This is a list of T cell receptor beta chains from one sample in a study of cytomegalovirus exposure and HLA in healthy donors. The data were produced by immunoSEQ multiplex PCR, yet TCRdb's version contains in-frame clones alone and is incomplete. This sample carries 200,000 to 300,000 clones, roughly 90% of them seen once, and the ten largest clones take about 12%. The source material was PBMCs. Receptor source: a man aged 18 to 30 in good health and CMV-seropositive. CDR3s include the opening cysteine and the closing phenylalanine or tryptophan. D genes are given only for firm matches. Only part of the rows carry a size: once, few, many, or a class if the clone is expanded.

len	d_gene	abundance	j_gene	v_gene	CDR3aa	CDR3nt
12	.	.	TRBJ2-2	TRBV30	CAWSQITGELFF	TGTGCCTGGAGCCAAATCACCGGGGAGCTGTTTTTT
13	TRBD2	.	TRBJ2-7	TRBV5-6	CASSLGGGYEQYF	TGTGCCAGCAGCTTGGGCGGGGGCTACGAGCAGTACTTC
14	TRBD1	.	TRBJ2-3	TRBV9	CASSPEGATDTQYF	TGTGCCAGCAGCCCCGAGGGGGCCACAGATACGCAGTATTTT
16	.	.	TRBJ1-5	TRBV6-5	CASSSPGPWGNQPQHF	TGTGCCAGCAGTTCTCCAGGGCCTTGGGGCAATCAGCCCCAGCATTTT
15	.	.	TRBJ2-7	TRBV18	CASSPAGQLNYEQYF	TGTGCCAGCTCACCAGCGGGACAGCTAAACTACGAGCAGTACTTC
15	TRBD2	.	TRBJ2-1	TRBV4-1	CASSHAIGTSTEQFF	TGCGCCAGCAGCCACGCCATCGGGACTAGCACCGAGCAGTTCTTC
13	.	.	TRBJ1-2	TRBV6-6	CASSYPPDLGYTF	TGTGCCAGCAGTTACCCACCGGACTTAGGCTACACCTTC
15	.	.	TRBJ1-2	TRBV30	CAWSVNKRHLYGYTF	TGTGCCTGGAGTGTAAATAAAAGACACCTCTATGGCTACACCTTC
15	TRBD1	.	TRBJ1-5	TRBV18	CASSPMGQLNQPQHF	TGTGCCAGCTCACCAATGGGACAGCTAAATCAGCCCCAGCATTTT
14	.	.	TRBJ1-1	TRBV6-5	CASSRRQRNTEAFF	TGTGCCAGCAGCCGAAGACAGAGGAACACTGAAGCTTTCTTT
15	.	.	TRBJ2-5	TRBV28	CASSLAGGLRETQYF	TGTGCCAGCAGTTTGGCGGGCGGCCTTAGGGAGACCCAGTACTTC
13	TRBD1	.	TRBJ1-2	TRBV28	CASSPRQGMGYTF	TGTGCCAGCAGTCCTCGACAGGGGATGGGCTACACCTTC
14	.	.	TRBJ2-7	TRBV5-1	CASSLDPGSYEQYF	TGCGCCAGCAGCTTGGACCCGGGATCCTACGAGCAGTACTTC
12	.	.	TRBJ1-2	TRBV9	CASSVGTYGYTF	TGTGCCAGCAGCGTAGGTACCTATGGCTACACCTTC
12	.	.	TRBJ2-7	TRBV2	CASGTLSYEQYF	TGTGCCAGCGGGACACTCTCCTACGAGCAGTACTTC
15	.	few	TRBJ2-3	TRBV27	CASSSLGVFTDTQYF	TGTGCCAGCAGTTCCCTAGGGGTATTTACAGATACGCAGTATTTT
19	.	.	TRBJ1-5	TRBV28	CASSFVQGGWQAIKVPQHF	TGTGCCAGCAGTTTTGTTCAAGGGGGGTGGCAAGCAATAAAAGTTCCCCAGCATTTT
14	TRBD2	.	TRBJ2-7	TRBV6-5	CASSYLGEGDEQYF	TGTGCCAGCAGTTACCTGGGGGAGGGCGACGAGCAGTACTTC
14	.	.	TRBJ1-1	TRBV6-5	CASSYGRGWTEAFF	TGTGCCAGCAGTTACGGAAGGGGGTGGACTGAAGCTTTCTTT
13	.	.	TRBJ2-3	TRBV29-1	CSVPGAPPDTQYF	TGCAGCGTCCCGGGCGCCCCCCCAGATACGCAGTATTTT
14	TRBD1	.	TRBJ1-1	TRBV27	CASNPQGAGFEAFF	TGTGCCAGCAATCCTCAGGGGGCAGGGTTTGAAGCTTTCTTT
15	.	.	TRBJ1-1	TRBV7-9	CASSLATGTNTEAFF	TGTGCCAGCAGCTTAGCCACAGGGACCAACACTGAAGCTTTCTTT
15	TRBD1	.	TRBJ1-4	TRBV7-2	CASSSPDRGWSKLFF	TGTGCCAGCAGCTCGCCGGACAGGGGATGGTCAAAACTGTTTTTT
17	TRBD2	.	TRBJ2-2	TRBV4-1	CASSQGLAGEYTGELFF	TGCGCCAGCAGCCAAGGCTTAGCGGGAGAGTACACCGGGGAGCTGTTTTTT
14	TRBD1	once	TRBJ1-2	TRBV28	CASRPTGGNYGYTF	TGTGCCAGCAGACCAACAGGGGGCAACTATGGCTACACCTTC
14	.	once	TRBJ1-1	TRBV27	CASSLGTRSTEAFF	TGTGCCAGCAGTCTCGGGACAAGGTCTACTGAAGCTTTCTTT
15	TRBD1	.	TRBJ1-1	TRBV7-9	CASSGETGIDTEAFF	TGTGCCAGCAGCGGGGAGACAGGGATCGACACTGAAGCTTTCTTT
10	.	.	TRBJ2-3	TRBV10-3	CAISPDTQYF	TGTGCCATCAGTCCAGATACGCAGTATTTT
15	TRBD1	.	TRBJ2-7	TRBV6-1	CASSDRGTGSYEQYF	TGTGCCAGCAGTGATAGGGGGACAGGCTCCTACGAGCAGTACTTC
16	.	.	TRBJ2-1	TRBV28	CASSSIASAGYNEQFF	TGTGCCAGCAGTTCAATAGCCTCGGCGGGATACAATGAGCAGTTCTTC
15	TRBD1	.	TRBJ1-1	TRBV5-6	CASSAAGTGALEAFF	TGTGCCAGCAGCGCTGCCGGGACAGGGGCTCTTGAAGCTTTCTTT
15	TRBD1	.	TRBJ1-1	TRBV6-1	CASINDPGGITEAFF	TGTGCCAGCATAAACGACCCAGGGGGCATCACTGAAGCTTTCTTT
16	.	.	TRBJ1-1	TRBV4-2	CASSQDSGAMNTEAFF	TGTGCCAGCAGCCAAGATAGTGGAGCCATGAACACTGAAGCTTTCTTT
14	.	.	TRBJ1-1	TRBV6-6	CASRTIRGITEAFF	TGTGCCAGCAGAACCATTAGGGGGATCACTGAAGCTTTCTTT
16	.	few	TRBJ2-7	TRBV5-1	CASSLGGYAASYEQYF	TGCGCCAGCAGCTTGGGGGGTTACGCGGCCTCCTACGAGCAGTACTTC
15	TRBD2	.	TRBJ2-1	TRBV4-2	CASSQDRTSSDEQFF	TGTGCCAGCAGCCAGGATCGGACTAGTTCGGATGAGCAGTTCTTC
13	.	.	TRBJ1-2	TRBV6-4	CASSINPGDGYTF	TGTGCCAGCAGCATAAACCCGGGGGATGGCTACACCTTC
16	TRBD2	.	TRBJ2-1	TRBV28	CASSLDPSGSYNEQFF	TGTGCCAGCAGTTTAGACCCTAGCGGTAGTTACAATGAGCAGTTCTTC
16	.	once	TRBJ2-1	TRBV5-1	CASSSEPPSFRYEQFF	TGCGCCAGCAGCTCGGAACCCCCCAGTTTTCGCTATGAGCAGTTCTTC
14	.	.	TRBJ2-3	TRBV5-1	CASSLAESTDTQYF	TGCGCCAGCAGCTTGGCGGAAAGCACAGATACGCAGTATTTT
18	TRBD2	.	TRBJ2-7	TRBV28	CASSSIGLAGEDSYEQYF	TGTGCCAGCAGTTCCATCGGACTAGCGGGAGAGGACTCCTACGAGCAGTACTTC
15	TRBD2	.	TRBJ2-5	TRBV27	CASSSGLAGAETQYF	TGTGCCAGCAGTTCCGGACTAGCGGGAGCAGAGACCCAGTACTTC
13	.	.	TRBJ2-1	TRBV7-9	CASSLGGWDEQFF	TGTGCCAGCAGCTTAGGGGGGTGGGATGAGCAGTTCTTC
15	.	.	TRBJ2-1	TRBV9	CASSPGVGSYNEQFF	TGTGCCAGCAGCCCGGGAGTGGGGTCCTACAATGAGCAGTTCTTC
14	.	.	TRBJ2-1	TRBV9	CASSVVSSYNEQFF	TGTGCCAGCAGCGTAGTTAGCTCCTACAATGAGCAGTTCTTC
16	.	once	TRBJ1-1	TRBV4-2	CASSSPSEPLNTEAFF	TGTGCCAGCTCCTCGCCTTCTGAGCCATTGAACACTGAAGCTTTCTTT
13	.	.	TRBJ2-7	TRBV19	CASSPMGGYEQYF	TGTGCCAGTAGCCCAATGGGTGGCTACGAGCAGTACTTC
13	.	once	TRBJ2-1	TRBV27	CASSLARANEQFF	TGTGCCAGCAGTTTAGCTAGGGCGAATGAGCAGTTCTTC
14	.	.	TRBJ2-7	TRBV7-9	CASSTSQGTYEQYF	TGTGCCAGCAGCACAAGTCAGGGAACCTACGAGCAGTACTTC